This T cell receptor (beta chain) was recovered during a study of T cell repertoires in cytomegalovirus infection. About the research overall: Evidence of both CMV infection and a matching HLA type came from public TCR beta signatures.

From germline, CDR1 is SGHVT and CDR2 SQSDAQ. The length of the CDR3 is 14 residues. V lost 5 bases and J lost 4, with 11 bases in between. One entry per CDR3 protein, called by TCRdb with MiXCR from the reads. The repertoire holds over 200,000 distinct CDR3 sequences, with about 13% as singletons. Concerning this clonotype: Its antigen is not known.

Points from the study as a whole: CMV-specific HLA-C-restricted TCR beta clonotypes dominated the ex vivo response. Totalled public TCR beta family frequency picked out people who carried CMV plus the relevant HLA.

The V call is TRBV7-4, the J call TRBJ2-2; no definite D call. The sequenced sample consisted of PBMCs. This TCR was recovered from a human donor in good health (CMV status not recorded). Some clones in this sample may be carry-over from other donors' samples. The CDR3 nucleotides read TGTGCCAGCAGCGATAGAATATCCACCGGGGAGCTGTTTTTT. Translation gives CASSDRISTGELFF.